A single sample is the source of the 19 T cell receptor beta chains below, sequenced in a study of T cell changes during pregnancy in multiple sclerosis. Sequenced by immunoSEQ multiplex PCR; TCRdb stores in-frame clones only, minus some. The sample carries about 40,000 clones, roughly nine tenths recorded once. The input for sequencing was CD4+ T cells from peripheral blood mononuclear cells, taken in the third trimester of pregnancy. These receptors were obtained from a female donor in good health, enrolled as a control in a pregnancy study.

This chain connects TRBV21-1 to TRBJ2-3; the table's D call of TRBD1 was not tested on the DNA. TRBV21-1 is deemed a pseudogene. CDR3 length: 16 residues. CDR3 loop: CASSKPGQGSTDTQYF. The CDR3 DNA reads as TGTGCCAGCAGCAAACCGGGACAGGGGAGCACAGATACGCAGTATTTT.

The chain links TRBV7-9 to TRBJ1-2; D may be TRBD1 (6 bases). Germline CDR1 and CDR2: SEHNR and FQNEAQ (reference sequence). CDR3 length: 13 residues. The ends were cut back, 5 bases at V and 6 bases at J, with 13 bases in the middle. In DNA, the CDR3 is TGTGCCAGCAGCCAGCAAGAGGGGGATGGCTACACCTTC. This sequence encodes CASSQQEGDGYTF.

V is TRBV4-1 and J is TRBJ2-3; 10 bases are shared with TRBD1. Germline CDR1 MGHRA, CDR2 YSYEKL. The CDR3 extends over 18 amino acids. The junction had 14 bases not matched to a gene; V was cut back by 3 bases and J by 5 bases. As DNA, the CDR3 is TGCGCCAGCAGCCACAGCCCTTGGGACAGGGGATATCGAGATACGCAGTATTTT. Encoded protein: CASSHSPWDRGYRDTQYF.

The rearrangement joins TRBV2 to TRBJ1-5; tentative D call: TRBD1 (5 bases). Germline CDR1 and CDR2: SNHLY and FYNNEI. The CDR3 runs 13 residues. Between the trimmed V and J ends, which lost 6 bases and 4 bases, there was a span of 10 bases. CDR3 bases: TGTGCCAGCAGGCGGGACCGAAATCAGCCCCAGCATTTT. It specifies CASRRDRNQPQHF.

This sequence joins TRBV7-9 and TRBJ2-3; 13 nucleotides line up with TRBD2. The CDR3 spans 16 residues. Trimming at V came to 5 bases and at J to 0 bases, leaving 2 bases not matched to a gene. CDR1 is SEHNR, CDR2 FQNEAQ, per germline (reference sequence). The CDR3 sequence: CASSRGLAGSTDTQYF. DNA of the CDR3: TGTGCCAGCAGCCGGGGACTAGCGGGGAGCACAGATACGCAGTATTTT. Full variable domain (remainder filled in from reference TRBV7-9 and TRBJ2-3): DTGVSQNPRHKITKRGQNVTFRCDPISEHNRLYWYRQTLGQGPEFLTYFQNEAQLEKSRLLSDRFSAERPKGSFSTLEIQRTEQGDSAMYLCASSRGLAGSTDTQYFGPGTRLTVL.

The chain uses TRBV9 and TRBJ2-1, with D maybe TRBD1 (6 bases). This CDR3 comprises 15 residues. V dropped 3 bases and J dropped 1 base, with 11 bases sitting between them. The germline V gene has CDR1 SGDLS and CDR2 YYNGEE. As DNA, the CDR3 is TGTGCCAGCAGCGCTGGACAGTTATCCTACAATGAGCAGTTCTTC. Encoded protein: CASSAGQLSYNEQFF.

Turning to this clone: A read error may produce the germline difference seen at one junction end. The V gene is TRBV7-8, the J gene TRBJ2-7; tentatively, D is TRBD2 (6 bases). This CDR3 is 12 amino acids long. The germline CDR1 and CDR2 sequences are SGHVS and FQNEAQ. In nucleotides, the CDR3 is TGTGCCAGCAGGCGGGAAATCCTTTATCGGAACTTC. Its translation: CASRREILYRNF.

V gene TRBV7-9 combines with J gene TRBJ1-2, with D unclear. This CDR3 has 15 residues. Germline V gene sequence: CDR1 SEHNR, CDR2 FQNEAQ (reference sequence). V was trimmed by 5 bases and J by 4 bases, leaving 17 bases between them. The CDR3 sequence: CASSTGREKGYGYTF. The CDR3 coding sequence is TGTGCCAGCAGCACCGGGCGGGAGAAGGGCTATGGCTACACCTTC.

V usage is TRBV7-8 and J usage is TRBJ2-5; 15 bases line up with TRBD2. V shed 0 bases and J 5 bases; nucleotides not matched to a gene: 7. The length of the CDR3 is 18 residues. Looked up from germline, CDR1 is SGHVS and CDR2 is FQNEAQ. The CDR3 sequence: CASSLATGLAGGRETQYF. The DNA for the CDR3 is TGTGCCAGCAGCTTAGCGACGGGACTAGCGGGAGGTCGGGAGACCCAGTACTTC.

The chain couples TRBV9 to TRBJ2-7; TRBD2 matches 10 bases. The CDR3 has 17 amino acids. Germline-derived CDR1 and CDR2 are SGDLS and YYNGEE. V lost 2 bases and J lost 1; bases outside the gene matches: 9. CDR3 region: CASSVGVAGGLSYEQYF. The DNA of the CDR3 is TGTGCCAGCAGCGTGGGGGTAGCGGGAGGATTATCCTACGAGCAGTACTTC. The full variable domain, its missing parts supplied by reference TRBV9 and TRBJ2-7, is DSGVTQTPKHLITATGQRVTLRCSPRSGDLSVYWYQQSLDQGLQFLIQYYNGEERAKGNILERFSAQQFPDLHSELNLSSLELGDSALYFCASSVGVAGGLSYEQYFGPGTRLTVT.

The chain has TRBV30 and TRBJ1-4, with D hard to call. V was cut by 5 bases and J by 0 bases, with 13 bases left in between. The CDR3 runs 15 residues. Germline values: CDR1 GTSNPN, CDR2 SVGIG (reference sequence). In DNA form, the CDR3 reads TGTGCCTGGGTCCCTTGGGGAGCAACTAATGAAAAACTGTTTTTT. Translated: CAWVPWGATNEKLFF.

Note on this clone: The junction departs from germline at one end; a sequencing error may be responsible. The chain carries TRBV11-2 and TRBJ1-1, with a possible D match to TRBD1 (5 bases). The CDR3 is 13 amino acids. Germline V gives CDR1 SGHAT, CDR2 FQNNGV. CDR3 DNA sequence: TGTGCCACCAGGGCCCAGGCGAACACTGGAGCTTTCTTT. Translation gives CATRAQANTGAFF.

This clone showed up just once. CDR3 residues: CASSSMNTGELFF. In nucleotides, the CDR3 is TGTGCCAGCAGCAGCATGAACACCGGGGAGCTGTTTTTT. The rearrangement links TRBV7-3 to TRBJ2-2; unclear D gene. The CDR3 spans 13 residues. The ends were cut back, 5 bases at V and 1 base at J, with 5 bases in the middle. Germline CDR1 reads SGHTA; CDR2 reads FQGTGA.

This sequence joins TRBV6-1 and TRBJ1-5; TRBD1 might be the D (5 bases). Trimming stripped 2 bases from V and 5 bases from J, with 13 bases between. This CDR3 contains 15 residues. Germline CDR1 is MNHNS and CDR2 is SASEGT. The CDR3 sequence: CASSEKGRWDQPQHF. The CDR3 region has the DNA TGTGCCAGCAGTGAAAAGGGGAGGTGGGATCAGCCCCAGCATTTT.

The chain uses TRBV2 and TRBJ1-6; D gene uncertain. With 7 bases removed from V and 0 bases from J, the gap between germline ends came to 16 bases. The CDR3 loop spans 17 amino acids. Germline V gives CDR1 SNHLY, CDR2 FYNNEI. CDR3 in amino acids: CASTRSGGSSYNSPLHF. CDR3 bases: TGTGCCAGCACCCGAAGTGGCGGAAGCTCCTATAATTCACCCCTCCACTTT.

This chain links TRBV2 with TRBJ1-4; 7 positions match TRBD1. V shed 4 bases and J 0 bases; nucleotides not matched to a gene: 5. The germline V gene encodes CDR1 SNHLY and CDR2 FYNNEI. The CDR3 spans 16 residues. The CDR3 is CASSVRGTATNEKLFF. As DNA, the CDR3 is TGTGCCAGCAGTGTGCGTGGGACAGCAACTAATGAAAAACTGTTTTTT.

This clone was recorded only once. This chain connects TRBV2 to TRBJ1-4; no clear D gene. CDR1 is SNHLY and CDR2 is FYNNEI in the germline V gene. The length of the CDR3 is 16 residues. With 7 bases removed from V and 0 bases from J, the gap between germline ends came to 15 bases. The CDR3 reads CASMDGRTTTNEKLFF. The CDR3 DNA is TGTGCCAGCATGGATGGGAGAACCACAACTAATGAAAAACTGTTTTTT.

The chain joins TRBV7-9 to TRBJ1-1; 8 bases agree with TRBD1. CDR3 size: 14 residues. V lost 1 base to trimming and J lost 6 bases; unmatched junction nucleotides: 4. Germline V gene data show CDR1 as SEHNR and CDR2 as FQNEAQ (reference sequence). CDR3 loop: CASSLGQGLAEAFF. The CDR3, as DNA: TGTGCCAGCAGCTTAGGACAGGGGCTCGCTGAAGCTTTCTTT.

This clone was picked up one time. For the CDR3, the DNA is TGTGCCAGCAGCTTGGGTGGCGGCTACACCTTC. It encodes CASSLGGGYTF. This sequence joins TRBV5-5 and TRBJ1-2; D not resolved. Per the germline V gene, CDR1 is SGHKS and CDR2 is YYEKEE (reference sequence). The length of the CDR3 is 11 residues. V lost 0 bases, J lost 8 bases, and 5 bases lay in between.